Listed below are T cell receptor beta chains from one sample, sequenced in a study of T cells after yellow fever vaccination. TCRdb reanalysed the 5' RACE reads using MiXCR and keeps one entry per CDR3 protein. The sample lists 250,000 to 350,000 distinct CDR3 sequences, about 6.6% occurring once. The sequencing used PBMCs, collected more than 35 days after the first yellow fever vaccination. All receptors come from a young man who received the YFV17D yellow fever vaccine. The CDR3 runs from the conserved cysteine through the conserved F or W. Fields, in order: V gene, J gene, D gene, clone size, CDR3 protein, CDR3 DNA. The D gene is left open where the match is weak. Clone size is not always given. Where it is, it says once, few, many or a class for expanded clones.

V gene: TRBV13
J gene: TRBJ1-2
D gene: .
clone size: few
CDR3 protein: CASSLGGRVYGYTF
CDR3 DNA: TGTGCCAGCAGCTTAGGAGGGAGGGTGTACGGCTACACCTTC

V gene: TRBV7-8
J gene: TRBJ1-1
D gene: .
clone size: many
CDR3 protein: CASSLEEARGTEAFF
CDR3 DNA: TGTGCCAGCAGCTTGGAGGAAGCCCGGGGCACTGAAGCTTTCTTT

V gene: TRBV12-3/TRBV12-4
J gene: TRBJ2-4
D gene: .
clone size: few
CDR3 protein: CASRQRGTPTNIQYF
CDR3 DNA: TGTGCCAGCAGACAAAGGGGGACACCTACTAACATTCAGTACTTC

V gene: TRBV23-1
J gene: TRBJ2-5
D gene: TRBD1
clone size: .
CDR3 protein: CASRFGAGQGQETQYF
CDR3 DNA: TGCGCCAGCAGGTTCGGCGCGGGACAGGGTCAAGAGACCCAGTACTTC

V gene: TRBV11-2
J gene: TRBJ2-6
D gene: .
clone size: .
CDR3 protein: CASSAGANSGANVLTF
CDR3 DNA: TGTGCCAGCAGTGCCGGGGCAAACTCTGGGGCCAACGTCCTGACTTTC

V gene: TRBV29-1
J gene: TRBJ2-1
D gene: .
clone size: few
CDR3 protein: CSVEDKDRENNEQFF
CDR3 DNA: TGCAGCGTTGAAGATAAGGACAGAGAAAACAATGAGCAGTTCTTC

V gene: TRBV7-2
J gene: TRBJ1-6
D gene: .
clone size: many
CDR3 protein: CASSLVGRDSPLHF
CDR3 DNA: TGTGCCAGCAGCTTAGTGGGCAGGGATTCACCCCTCCACTTT

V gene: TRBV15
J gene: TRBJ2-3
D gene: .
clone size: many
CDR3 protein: CATSRVEGQQYF
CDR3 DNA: TGTGCCACCAGCAGAGTGGAAGGACAGCAGTATTTT

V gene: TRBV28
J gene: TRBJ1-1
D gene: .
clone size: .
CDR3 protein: CAIDRLNTEAFF
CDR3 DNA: TGTGCCATCGACAGGTTGAACACTGAAGCTTTCTTT

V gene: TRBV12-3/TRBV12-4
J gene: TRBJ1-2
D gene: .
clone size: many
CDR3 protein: CASSLESLYGYTF
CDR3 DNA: TGTGCCAGCAGTTTAGAGTCTCTCTATGGCTACACCTTC

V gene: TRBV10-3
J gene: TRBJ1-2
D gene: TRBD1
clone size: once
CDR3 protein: CAIKAGTENYGYTF
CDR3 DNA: TGTGCCATCAAGGCCGGGACAGAGAACTATGGCTACACCTTC

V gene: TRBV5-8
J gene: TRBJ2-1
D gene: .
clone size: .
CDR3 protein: CASSYLAARGEQFF
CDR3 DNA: TGTGCCAGCAGCTACTTAGCGGCACGGGGTGAGCAGTTCTTC

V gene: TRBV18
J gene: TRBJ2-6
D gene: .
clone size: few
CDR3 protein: CASSPPWAGANVLTF
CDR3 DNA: TGTGCCAGCTCACCACCATGGGCTGGGGCCAACGTCCTGACTTTC

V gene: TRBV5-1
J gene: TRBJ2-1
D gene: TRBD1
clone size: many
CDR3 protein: CASGEQGASNEQFF
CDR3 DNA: TGCGCCAGCGGGGAGCAGGGGGCATCCAATGAGCAGTTCTTC

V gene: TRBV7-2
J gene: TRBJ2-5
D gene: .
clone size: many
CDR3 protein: CASSRGDYQETQYF
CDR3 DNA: TGTGCCAGCAGCCGCGGGGACTACCAAGAGACCCAGTACTTC

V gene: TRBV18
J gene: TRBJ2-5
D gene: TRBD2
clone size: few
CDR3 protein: CASSPPRGSGGDQETQYF
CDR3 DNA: TGTGCCAGCTCACCCCCCCGAGGGAGCGGGGGAGACCAAGAGACCCAGTACTTC